The T cell receptor (beta chain) described here comes from a study of technical replicates of blood from several donors. CDR1 is SGHKS, CDR2 YYEKEE, per germline (reference sequence). After removal of 4 bases from V and 2 bases from J, the junction contained 3 bases not matched to a gene. The CDR3 length is 14 residues. Generated by immunoSEQ multiplex PCR, the TCRdb table keeps only in-frame clones and is missing some. The table includes under 100,000 clones, approximately 95% detected once. The receptor's source is a human donor in good health. The sequenced material came from T cells isolated from PBMCs. The rearrangement uses TRBV5-5 and TRBJ1-3, with 7 bases aligning to TRBD1. In DNA form, the CDR3 reads TGTGCCAGCAGCCCTGGGACAGCTGGAAACACCATATATTTT. Its translation: CASSPGTAGNTIYF.